This T cell receptor beta chain came from a study of blood T cell repertoires in COVID-19 (dated by TCRdb to about 2020). Regarding the research as a whole: Samples covering the acute and convalescent phases of COVID-19 were provided by collaborators in the United States, Italy and Spain. Where HLA class I and class II types were available, the types were taken from metadata supplied by the sample provider, not from assay-based typing. The material from the prospective study consisted of cDNA or gDNA derived from T cells, B-cell-depleted T cells, or PBMCs. Subjects who had been exposed to COVID-19, were actively infected with it, or had recovered from it provided the deeply sampled blood TCRbeta repertoires that made up the dataset. The samples were drawn from two sources: the first 160 participants of the ongoing ImmuneRACE study, and 1,000 to 1,500 subjects contributed by 6 global collaborators. The repertoires were released in a freely available public database meant as a resource for research on the immune response to SARS-CoV-2. The sample metadata nearly always contained a de-identified subject ID, COVID-19 status, age in years and sex.

Whole blood was collected in K2EDTA tubes by collaborating institutions according to the institutions' own protocols. For TCRbeta analysis, collaborators shipped samples as frozen whole blood, isolated PBMCs, or DNA extracted from either of those sample types. Beyond this particular receptor, the publication reports: The quantity of clinical and demographic metadata differed by source and by participant and was supplied without curation.

TCRbeta CDR3 regions were amplified from genomic DNA by means of the immunoSEQ Assay, a bias-controlled multiplex PCR. The published analysis was carried out like this. The number of nucleated cells in each sample was estimated by amplification of reference gene primers within the assay. Sequence reads were collapsed and filtered to measure the absolute abundance of every unique TCRbeta CDR3 rearrangement. For each sample, productive Simpson clonality was calculated as the square root of Simpson's diversity index across productive rearrangements. TCRdb re-hosts the immuneACCESS table, in-frame sequences only. Its copies lack some clones; in the studies checked, an unresolved V gene accounts for under half of them, and the cause for the rest is not known. V and J calls and clone size come straight from that table; D and trimming were deduced from the DNA. Present in this sample are over 200,000 clones, just under 85% of which were seen just once. In total, the top ten clones hold approximately 8% of the sample.

The germline V gene encodes CDR1 SGHTA and CDR2 FQGTGA. Deletion took 5 bases off V and 5 bases off J, with a span of 15 bases between the germline ends. From the cysteine through the phenylalanine, the CDR3 covers 14 amino acids. The retained sequence is limited to the CDR3, 42 bases, with the frame set at the first base. Concerning this clone: Its cognate antigen has yet to be identified. No much larger clonotype is one base removed from it; base qualities were not supplied.

The TCR originated in a woman aged 50 to 60 with active or convalescent COVID-19. In this chain, TRBV7-3 is recombined with TRBJ1-1; TRBD1 might be the D gene, on 5 matching bases. The sequencing sample was made of peripheral blood. The CDR3 protein: CASSPLGGETEAFF. The nucleotide sequence reads TGTGCCAGCAGCCCCCTGGGGGGAGAGACTGAAGCTTTCTTT.